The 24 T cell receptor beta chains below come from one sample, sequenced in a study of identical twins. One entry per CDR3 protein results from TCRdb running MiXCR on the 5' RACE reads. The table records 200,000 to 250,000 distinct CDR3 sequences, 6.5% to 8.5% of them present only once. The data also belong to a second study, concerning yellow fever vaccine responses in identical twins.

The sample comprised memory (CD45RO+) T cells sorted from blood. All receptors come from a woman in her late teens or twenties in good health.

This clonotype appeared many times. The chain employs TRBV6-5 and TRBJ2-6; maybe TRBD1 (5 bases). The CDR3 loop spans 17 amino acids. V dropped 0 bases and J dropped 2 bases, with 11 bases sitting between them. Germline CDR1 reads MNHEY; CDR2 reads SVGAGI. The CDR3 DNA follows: TGTGCCAGCAGTTACTCGAGCAGGGCTCCTGGGGCCAACGTCCTGACTTTC. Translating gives CASSYSSRAPGANVLTF.

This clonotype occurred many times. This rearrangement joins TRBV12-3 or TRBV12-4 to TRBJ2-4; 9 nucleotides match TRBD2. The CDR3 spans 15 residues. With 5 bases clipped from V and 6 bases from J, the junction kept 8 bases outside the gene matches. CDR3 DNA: TGTGCCAGCAGTCCTATAGCGGGAGCTGGAAACATTCAGTACTTC. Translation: CASSPIAGAGNIQYF.

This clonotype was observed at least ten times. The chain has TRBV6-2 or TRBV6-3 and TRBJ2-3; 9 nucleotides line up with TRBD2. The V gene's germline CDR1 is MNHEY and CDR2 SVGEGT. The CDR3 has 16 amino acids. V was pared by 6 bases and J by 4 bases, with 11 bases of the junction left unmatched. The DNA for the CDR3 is TGTGCCAGCAGACCCCGAAGAGCGGGGGGCCCAGATACGCAGTATTTT. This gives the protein CASRPRRAGGPDTQYF.

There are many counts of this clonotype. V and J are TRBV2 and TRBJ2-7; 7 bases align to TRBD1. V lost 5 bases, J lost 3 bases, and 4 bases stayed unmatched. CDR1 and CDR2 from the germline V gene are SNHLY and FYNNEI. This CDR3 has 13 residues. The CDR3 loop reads CASSKGQDYEQYF. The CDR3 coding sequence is TGTGCCAGCAGTAAAGGACAGGACTACGAGCAGTACTTC.

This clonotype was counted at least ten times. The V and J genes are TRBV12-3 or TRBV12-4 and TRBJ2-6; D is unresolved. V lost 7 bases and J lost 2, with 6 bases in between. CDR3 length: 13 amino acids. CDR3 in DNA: TGTGCCAGCAACGTCCCTGGGGCCAACGTCCTGACTTTC. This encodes CASNVPGANVLTF.

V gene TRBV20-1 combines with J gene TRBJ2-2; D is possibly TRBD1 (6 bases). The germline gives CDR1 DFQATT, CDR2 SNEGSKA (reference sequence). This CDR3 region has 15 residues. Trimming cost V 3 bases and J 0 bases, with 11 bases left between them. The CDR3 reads CSASSGAANTGELFF. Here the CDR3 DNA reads TGCAGTGCTAGTTCAGGGGCCGCGAACACCGGGGAGCTGTTTTTT.

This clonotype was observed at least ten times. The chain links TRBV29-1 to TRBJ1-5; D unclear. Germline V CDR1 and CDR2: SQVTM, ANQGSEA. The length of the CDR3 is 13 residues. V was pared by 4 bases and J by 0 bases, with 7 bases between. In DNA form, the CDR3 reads TGCAGCGTTGGGTTCAGTAGCAATCAGCCCCAGCATTTT. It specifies CSVGFSSNQPQHF.

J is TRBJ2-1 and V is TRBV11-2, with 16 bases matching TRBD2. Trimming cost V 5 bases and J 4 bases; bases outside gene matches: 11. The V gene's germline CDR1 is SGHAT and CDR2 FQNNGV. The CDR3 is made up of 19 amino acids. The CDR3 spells CASSPPAKGLAGGYNEQFF. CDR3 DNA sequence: TGTGCCAGCAGCCCCCCCGCCAAGGGACTAGCGGGAGGGTACAATGAGCAGTTCTTC.

The CDR3 bases are TGCGCCAGCAGCACGGGACTATTGGGGCAAGAGACCCAGTACTTC. This gives the protein CASSTGLLGQETQYF. J is TRBJ2-5 and V is TRBV5-1; 7 nucleotides match TRBD2. CDR1 and CDR2 (germline): SGHRS, YFSETQ. The CDR3 consists of 15 residues. The V gene end was trimmed by 4 bases and the J gene end by 2 bases; junction bases not matched to a gene: 8. Using reference TRBV5-1 and TRBJ2-5 for the parts outside the CDR3, the full variable domain is KAGVTQTPRYLIKTRGQQVTLSCSPISGHRSVSWYQQTPGQGLQFLFEYFSETQRNKGNFPGRFSGRQFSNSRSEMNVSTLELGDSALYLCASSTGLLGQETQYFGPGTRLLVL.

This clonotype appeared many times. CDR3 nucleotides: TGTGCCAGCAGCTGGGGACTAGCGTTCGAGACCCAGTACTTC. This codes for CASSWGLAFETQYF. The chain employs TRBV7-2 and TRBJ2-5, with 10 bases lining up with TRBD2. This CDR3 is built from 14 residues. CDR1 and CDR2 (germline): SGHTA, FQGNSA. Trimming at V came to 4 bases and at J to 5 bases, leaving 4 bases not matched to a gene.

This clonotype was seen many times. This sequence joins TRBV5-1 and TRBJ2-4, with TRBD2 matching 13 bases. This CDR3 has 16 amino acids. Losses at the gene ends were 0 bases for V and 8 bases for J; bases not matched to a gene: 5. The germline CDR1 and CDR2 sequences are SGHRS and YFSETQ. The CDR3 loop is CASSLGTSGSVHIQYF. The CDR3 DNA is TGCGCCAGCAGCTTGGGGACTAGCGGGAGTGTCCACATTCAGTACTTC.

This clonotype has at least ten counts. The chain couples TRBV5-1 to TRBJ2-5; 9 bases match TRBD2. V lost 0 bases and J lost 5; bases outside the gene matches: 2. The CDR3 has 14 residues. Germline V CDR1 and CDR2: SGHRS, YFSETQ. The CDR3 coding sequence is TGCGCCAGCAGCTTGGTAGCGGGAGTTGAGACCCAGTACTTC. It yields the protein CASSLVAGVETQYF.

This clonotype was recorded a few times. The CDR3 protein is CASSLGPAGVFGAQYF. The CDR3 DNA sequence: TGTGCCAGCAGTTTAGGTCCAGCGGGGGTCTTCGGGGCCCAGTACTTC. The chain combines TRBV12-3 or TRBV12-4 with TRBJ2-5, with 8 positions matching TRBD2. V was clipped by 1 base and J by 9 bases; unmatched bases: 13. The CDR3 totals 16 residues.

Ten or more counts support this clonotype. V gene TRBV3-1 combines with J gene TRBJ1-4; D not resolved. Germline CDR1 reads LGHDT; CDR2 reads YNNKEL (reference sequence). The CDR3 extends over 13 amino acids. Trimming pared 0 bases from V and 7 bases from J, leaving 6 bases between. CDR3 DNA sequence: TGTGCCAGCAGCCAAGACAGGAGTGAAAAACTGTTTTTT. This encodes CASSQDRSEKLFF. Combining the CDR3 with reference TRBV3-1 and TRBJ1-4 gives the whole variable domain DTAVSQTPKYLVTQMGNDKSIKCEQNLGHDTMYWYKQDSKKFLKIMFSYNNKELIINETVPNRFSPKSPDKAHLNLHINSLELGDSAVYFCASSQDRSEKLFFGSGTQLSVL.

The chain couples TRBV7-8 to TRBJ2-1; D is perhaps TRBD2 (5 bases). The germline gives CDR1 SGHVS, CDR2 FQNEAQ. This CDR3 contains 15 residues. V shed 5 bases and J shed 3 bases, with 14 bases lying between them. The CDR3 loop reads CASSVSGSHYNEQFF. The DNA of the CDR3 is TGTGCCAGCAGCGTTAGTGGGAGCCACTACAATGAGCAGTTCTTC.

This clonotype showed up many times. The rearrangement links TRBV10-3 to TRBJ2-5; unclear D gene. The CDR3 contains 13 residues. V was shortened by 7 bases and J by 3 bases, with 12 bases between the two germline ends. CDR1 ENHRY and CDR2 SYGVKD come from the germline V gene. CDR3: CAIIQVSEETQYF. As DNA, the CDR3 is TGTGCCATCATTCAGGTTTCGGAAGAGACCCAGTACTTC.

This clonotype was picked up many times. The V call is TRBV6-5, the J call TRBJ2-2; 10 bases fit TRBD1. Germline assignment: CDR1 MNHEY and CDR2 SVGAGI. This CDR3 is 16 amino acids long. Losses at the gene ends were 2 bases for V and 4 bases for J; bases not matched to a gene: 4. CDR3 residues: CASSYLGQGSTGELFF. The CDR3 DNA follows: TGTGCCAGCAGTTACCTGGGACAGGGGAGCACCGGGGAGCTGTTTTTT.

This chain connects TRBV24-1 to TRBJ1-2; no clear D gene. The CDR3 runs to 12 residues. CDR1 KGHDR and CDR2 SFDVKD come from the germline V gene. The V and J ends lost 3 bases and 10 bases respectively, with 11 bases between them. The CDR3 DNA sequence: TGTGCCACCAGTGATCCTGGACGGCCCTACACCTTC. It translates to CATSDPGRPYTF.

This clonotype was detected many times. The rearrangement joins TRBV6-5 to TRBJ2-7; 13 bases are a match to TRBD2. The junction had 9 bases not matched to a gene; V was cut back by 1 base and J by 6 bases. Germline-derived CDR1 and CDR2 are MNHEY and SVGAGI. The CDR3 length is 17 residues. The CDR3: CASSYLPGLAGSSEQYF. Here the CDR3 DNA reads TGTGCCAGCAGTTACTTGCCGGGACTAGCGGGATCGAGCGAGCAGTACTTC.

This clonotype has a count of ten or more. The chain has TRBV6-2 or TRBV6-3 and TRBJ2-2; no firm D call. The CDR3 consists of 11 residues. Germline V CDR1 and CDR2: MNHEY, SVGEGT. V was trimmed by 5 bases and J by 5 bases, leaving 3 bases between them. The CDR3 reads CASSETGELFF. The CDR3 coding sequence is TGTGCCAGCAGTGAGACCGGGGAGCTGTTTTTT.

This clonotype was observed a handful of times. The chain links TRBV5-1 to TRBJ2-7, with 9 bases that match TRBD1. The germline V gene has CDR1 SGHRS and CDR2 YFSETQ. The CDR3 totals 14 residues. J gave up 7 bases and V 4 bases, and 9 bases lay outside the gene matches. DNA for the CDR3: TGCGCCAGCAGCCCGGGGACAGGGCTCCGAGAGCAGTACTTC. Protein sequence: CASSPGTGLREQYF.

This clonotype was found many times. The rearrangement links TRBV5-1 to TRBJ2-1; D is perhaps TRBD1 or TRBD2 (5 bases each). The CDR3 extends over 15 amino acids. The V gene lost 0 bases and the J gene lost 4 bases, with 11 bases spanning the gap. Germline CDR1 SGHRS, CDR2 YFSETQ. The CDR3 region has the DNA TGCGCCAGCAGCTTGGATGGGACCGGTTACAATGAGCAGTTCTTC. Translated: CASSLDGTGYNEQFF.

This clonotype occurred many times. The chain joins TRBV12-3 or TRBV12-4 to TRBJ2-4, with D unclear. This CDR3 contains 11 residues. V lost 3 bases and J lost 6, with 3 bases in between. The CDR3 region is CASSFLNIQYF. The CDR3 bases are TGTGCCAGCAGTTTTTTAAACATTCAGTACTTC.

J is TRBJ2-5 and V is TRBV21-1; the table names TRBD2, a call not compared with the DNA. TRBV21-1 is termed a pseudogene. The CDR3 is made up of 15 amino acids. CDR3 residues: CAIPGLAGETETQYF. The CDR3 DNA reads TGTGCCATCCCAGGGCTAGCGGGAGAGACGGAGACCCAGTACTTC.